This T cell receptor (beta chain) was captured in a study of T-cell reconstitution after alpha-beta-depleted transplantation in children. As it was prepared, the TCRbeta library received unique molecular identifiers. TCRdb used MiXCR to reprocess the PCR reads, holding one entry per CDR3 protein. The data contain hundreds of thousands of distinct CDR3 sequences, 30% to 35% of them singletons. V shed 1 base and J shed 8 bases, with 14 bases lying between them. This CDR3 comprises 15 residues. Germline CDR1 reads SGHAT; CDR2 reads FQNNGV. This clonotype was observed a handful of times. The sample in question was PBMCs from the stem cell graft donor, obtained from the stem cell graft. The receptor was isolated from a human donor who donated a stem cell graft to a child with aplastic anemia. V and J are TRBV11-2 and TRBJ2-2, with D perhaps assigned TRBD1 or TRBD2 (6 bases each). The CDR3: CASSLGRGGLGELFF. In nucleotides, the CDR3 is TGTGCCAGCAGCTTAGGACGTGGGGGGCTTGGGGAGCTGTTTTTT.